A selection of T cell receptor beta chains follows, all from one sample in a study of T cell repertoires and leukemia-associated antigens. These TCRs are of unknown antigen specificity. TCRdb itself ran the 5' RACE reads through MiXCR, one entry per CDR3 protein. The table includes 11,000 to 15,000 distinct CDR3 sequences, approximately 39% detected once. Sequences were obtained from CD3+ T cells sorted from blood and cultured. The receptors come from a female donor in good health. The CDR3 runs from the conserved cysteine through the conserved F or W. A D gene is named only where the DNA matches it firmly. Where a row states a size, it is once, few, many or the class of an expanded clone; other rows omit it.

TRBV28	NA	TRBJ1-4	many	TGTGCCAGCAGCCTCGACTGGGCCCAGGAAAAACTGTTTTTT	CASSLDWAQEKLFF
TRBV6-1	TRBD2	TRBJ2-5	NA	TGTGCCAGCGGTGAAACCATGACTAGCCTAGAGACCCAGCACTTC	CASGETMTSLETQHF
TRBV28	NA	TRBJ1-1	NA	TGTGCCAGCAGTTGGGGTCCGGATCTCACTGAAGCTTTCTTT	CASSWGPDLTEAFF
TRBV6-1	TRBD2	TRBJ2-3	many	TGTGCCAGCAGTGTTGCACTAGCGGGAGCGGATACGCAGTATTTT	CASSVALAGADTQYF
TRBV20-1	TRBD2	TRBJ2-3	NA	TGCAGTGCTAGTGGGACTAGCCCAGATACGCAGTATTTT	CSASGTSPDTQYF
TRBV27	NA	TRBJ1-2	NA	TGTGCCAGCGCCAGGGGATGGGGCTACACCTTC	CASARGWGYTF
TRBV3-1	NA	TRBJ2-2	many	TGTGCCAGCAGCCCCCCCCTGAGTACCGGGGAGCTGTTTTTT	CASSPPLSTGELFF
TRBV5-1	NA	TRBJ1-6	NA	TGCGCCAGCACCGAAGGGCCCGGTAATTCACCCCTCCACTTT	CASTEGPGNSPLHF
TRBV5-1	NA	TRBJ2-1	NA	TGCGCCGGCAGCTTGGTTGTAGGGATATACACTGGGCAGTTCTTC	CAGSLVVGIYTGQFF
TRBV5-5	TRBD1	TRBJ2-2	NA	TGTGCCAGCAGCCCCGGGACAGGGATGGACGGGGAGCTGTTTTTT	CASSPGTGMDGELFF
TRBV9	TRBD2	TRBJ2-1	NA	TGTGCCAGCAGCGTCGCCGGGACTAGCCATTACAATGAGCAGTTCTTC	CASSVAGTSHYNEQFF
TRBV29-1	NA	TRBJ2-2	medium-sized	TGCAGCGTCGCGAGGGGGGCAGGGGGTATAACCGGGGAGCTGTTTTTT	CSVARGAGGITGELFF
TRBV5-1	TRBD2	TRBJ2-1	NA	TGCGCCAGTAGAACCGGGACTAGCGGGGTAAATGAGCAGTTCTTC	CASRTGTSGVNEQFF
TRBV7-6	NA	TRBJ2-1	medium-sized	TGTGCCAGCAGCCTAAGCGAGGGGGGTTACAATGAGCAGTTCTTC	CASSLSEGGYNEQFF
TRBV7-2	NA	TRBJ1-1	few	TGTGCCAGCAGCTTAGAGGGACCGAACACTGAAGCTTTCTTT	CASSLEGPNTEAFF
TRBV7-3	NA	TRBJ2-2	medium-sized	TGTGCCAGCAGCTTAAGCCCTGTCGAGGGCGGGGAGCTGTTTTTT	CASSLSPVEGGELFF
TRBV7-6	TRBD2	TRBJ2-3	medium-sized	TGTGCCAGCAGCCCTATAGCGGGAACGGCAGATACGCAGTATTTT	CASSPIAGTADTQYF
TRBV20-1	NA	TRBJ2-7	medium-sized	TGCAGTGCTACCCAGGGCATCTACGAGCAGTACTTC	CSATQGIYEQYF
TRBV15	NA	TRBJ2-1	medium-sized	TGTGCCACCAGCAGAATATCCCAGGGTCCCTACAATGAGCAGTTCTTC	CATSRISQGPYNEQFF
TRBV27	NA	TRBJ2-7	NA	TGTGCCAGTAGTTTATTTGTAGGGTCCTACGAGCAGTACTTC	CASSLFVGSYEQYF
TRBV20-1	NA	TRBJ2-1	medium-sized	TGCAGTGCTATCGCGGGCAGGGGGGTAAGCGATGAGCAGTTCTTC	CSAIAGRGVSDEQFF
TRBV5-1	NA	TRBJ2-1	NA	TGCGCCAGCAGCGGAGAACAGGGCACCTACAATGAGCAGTTCTTC	CASSGEQGTYNEQFF
TRBV9	TRBD2	TRBJ2-1	medium-sized	TGTGCCAGCAGCGGCCCTTTTAGCGGGAAGGGCAATGAGCAGTTCTTC	CASSGPFSGKGNEQFF
TRBV9	TRBD1	TRBJ2-7	NA	TGTGCCAGCAGCGGCACCGGGACAGACCACAACGAGCAGTACTTC	CASSGTGTDHNEQYF
TRBV7-8	NA	TRBJ2-3	NA	TGTGCCCGCAGCTTAGTGGAGACCACCGATACGCAGTATTTT	CARSLVETTDTQYF
TRBV20-1	NA	TRBJ2-7	NA	TGCAGTGCTAGAGCTGCACTGGCGGGTGACGACTACAAGCAGTACTTC	CSARAALAGDDYKQYF
TRBV12-3/TRBV12-4	NA	TRBJ1-5	medium-sized	TGTGCCACCAGGGGCTCTAGCAATCAGCCCCAGCATTTT	CATRGSSNQPQHF
TRBV7-9	TRBD2	TRBJ2-1	NA	TGTGCCGGCAGCTTCCTTCTAGCGGGAAATTCTCTTTTCGCCGATGAGCAGTTCTTC	CAGSFLLAGNSLFADEQFF
TRBV11-2	TRBD2	TRBJ2-3	NA	TGTGCCAGTAGCTTAAGCGGGAGACAGACAGATACGCAGTATTTT	CASSLSGRQTDTQYF
TRBV28	NA	TRBJ1-5	NA	TGTGCCAGCAGTTCGCCAGATGGGGGCGGAAGACCCCAGCATTTT	CASSSPDGGGRPQHF
TRBV12-3/TRBV12-4	TRBD1	TRBJ2-1	NA	TGTGCCAGCCGGGACAGGGTCCCCCATGAGCAGTTCTTC	CASRDRVPHEQFF
TRBV6-1	NA	TRBJ2-7	NA	TGTGCCAGCAGTGAAAAGGAGGGGGCTTCCTACGAGCAGTACTTC	CASSEKEGASYEQYF
TRBV18	NA	TRBJ2-5	NA	TGCGGCAGCTCACCGGGTGAGACCCAGTACTTC	CGSSPGETQYF
TRBV28	NA	TRBJ2-7	few	TGTGCCAGCAGGGGGACACGCTACGAGCAGTACTTC	CASRGTRYEQYF
TRBV12-3/TRBV12-4	NA	TRBJ2-1	medium-sized	TGTGCCAGCAGACAAGAGATAAACAATGAGCAGTTCTTC	CASRQEINNEQFF
TRBV5-5	NA	TRBJ1-2	NA	TGTGCCAGCAGCTTGTCTTTTGGCTACACCTTC	CASSLSFGYTF
TRBV20-1	TRBD2	TRBJ2-3	medium-sized	TGCAGTGCTAGAGGAGGAGCGGGAGTGGCAGATACGCAGTATTTT	CSARGGAGVADTQYF
TRBV20-1	NA	TRBJ2-7	medium-sized	TGCAGTGCCCACGTCTCCGTCTACGAGCAGTACTTC	CSAHVSVYEQYF
TRBV27	NA	TRBJ2-3	medium-sized	TGTGCCAGCAGTTCGACAGGATACACAGATACGCAGTATTTT	CASSSTGYTDTQYF
TRBV11-2	TRBD1	TRBJ1-5	once	TGTGCCAGCAGCTTAGGGACTAGTGGGACAGGGGATCAGCCCCAGCATTTT	CASSLGTSGTGDQPQHF
TRBV6-2/TRBV6-3	NA	TRBJ1-2	many	TGTGCCAGCAGTTATAAATTGGAGAAATATGGCTACACCTTC	CASSYKLEKYGYTF
TRBV5-1	TRBD1	TRBJ2-6	medium-sized	TGCGCCAGCCAGGGGGTGGTTGGGGCCAACGTCCTGACTTTC	CASQGVVGANVLTF
TRBV20-1	NA	TRBJ2-7	few	TGCAGTGCTAGGACATCGGGAGACTATTACGAGCAGTACTTC	CSARTSGDYYEQYF
TRBV3-1	NA	TRBJ2-3	many	TGTGCCAGCAGCCAAGGACCCCCCCCAGATACGCAGTATTTT	CASSQGPPPDTQYF
TRBV7-9	NA	TRBJ2-7	once	TGTGCCAGCAGCTTCAGTCCCACCTCATACGAGCAGTACTTC	CASSFSPTSYEQYF